Listed below are T cell receptor beta chains from one sample, sequenced in a study of blood T cell repertoires in COVID-19. TCRdb keeps only in-frame clones here, not all; method: immunoSEQ multiplex PCR. This table holds fewer than 200,000 clones, about 87% found once. The sample was peripheral blood. Receptors originate from a man aged 55 to 70 with acute or convalescent COVID-19. Both conserved end residues are part of each CDR3. The order of the fields is J gene, D gene, clone size, V gene, CDR3 DNA, CDR3 protein. A D gene is named only where the DNA matches it firmly. Part of the rows lack a size; the others show once, few, many or a class for expanded clones.

j_gene: TRBJ1-6; d_gene: -; abundance: -; v_gene: TRBV19; CDR3nt: TGTGCCAGTAGTGCCCGGGAACCCGGTTCACCCCTCCACTTT; CDR3aa: CASSAREPGSPLHF
j_gene: TRBJ1-2; d_gene: TRBD1; abundance: few; v_gene: TRBV6-1; CDR3nt: TGTGCCAGCAGTGAAACCAGGGGGAACTATGGCTACACCTTC; CDR3aa: CASSETRGNYGYTF
j_gene: TRBJ1-3; d_gene: -; abundance: -; v_gene: TRBV6-5; CDR3nt: TGTGCCAGCAGTTCGTTTACTGGAAACACCATATATTTT; CDR3aa: CASSSFTGNTIYF
j_gene: TRBJ2-3; d_gene: -; abundance: -; v_gene: TRBV5-1; CDR3nt: TGCGCCAGCAGCTTGGAGGGGGACACAGATACGCAGTATTTT; CDR3aa: CASSLEGDTDTQYF
j_gene: TRBJ1-1; d_gene: TRBD1; abundance: few; v_gene: TRBV6-2/TRBV6-3; CDR3nt: TGTGCCAGCAGTTACTTACAGGGGGCAATGGACACTGAAGCTTTCTTT; CDR3aa: CASSYLQGAMDTEAFF
j_gene: TRBJ2-7; d_gene: TRBD1; abundance: -; v_gene: TRBV14; CDR3nt: TGTGCCAGCAGCCGAGGACAGGGGCCCCTTTACGAGCAGTACTTC; CDR3aa: CASSRGQGPLYEQYF
j_gene: TRBJ2-1; d_gene: -; abundance: -; v_gene: TRBV14; CDR3nt: TGTGCCAGCAGCCAGGGGGGGCGCGGGGATTACAATGAGCAGTTCTTC; CDR3aa: CASSQGGRGDYNEQFF
j_gene: TRBJ1-1; d_gene: -; abundance: -; v_gene: TRBV6-6; CDR3nt: TGTGCCAGCAGCCTAAAGCGAGGGGGAAACACTGAAGCTTTCTTT; CDR3aa: CASSLKRGGNTEAFF
j_gene: TRBJ1-2; d_gene: TRBD1; abundance: -; v_gene: TRBV9; CDR3nt: TGTGCCAGCAGCGTAGACGGGACAGGGATAAAGGGCTACACCTTC; CDR3aa: CASSVDGTGIKGYTF
j_gene: TRBJ1-6; d_gene: -; abundance: -; v_gene: TRBV21-1; CDR3nt: TGTGCCAGCAGCTTTTGGTCGGACAGGAACTATAATTCACCCCTCCACTTT; CDR3aa: CASSFWSDRNYNSPLHF
j_gene: TRBJ1-1; d_gene: -; abundance: -; v_gene: TRBV7-6; CDR3nt: TGTGCCAGCAGCTTAGTGGCCGGGGGGGAGAACACTGAAGCTTTCTTT; CDR3aa: CASSLVAGGENTEAFF
j_gene: TRBJ2-5; d_gene: TRBD2; abundance: -; v_gene: TRBV5-1; CDR3nt: TGCGCCAGCAGCTCTGGACTAGCGGGGGGGCAAGAGACCCAGTACTTC; CDR3aa: CASSSGLAGGQETQYF
j_gene: TRBJ1-6; d_gene: TRBD1; abundance: -; v_gene: TRBV9; CDR3nt: TGTGCCAGCAGCGTACGCGGGACAGTCGATTCACCCCTCCACTTT; CDR3aa: CASSVRGTVDSPLHF
j_gene: TRBJ1-1; d_gene: TRBD1; abundance: -; v_gene: TRBV5-1; CDR3nt: TGCGCCAGCAGATTTGCCACAGGGGCCTACACTGAAGCTTTCTTT; CDR3aa: CASRFATGAYTEAFF
j_gene: TRBJ1-2; d_gene: TRBD1; abundance: -; v_gene: TRBV2; CDR3nt: TGTGCCAGCAGTGAAGGGGACAGGGCCTATGGCTACACCTTC; CDR3aa: CASSEGDRAYGYTF
j_gene: TRBJ1-5; d_gene: TRBD1; abundance: -; v_gene: TRBV6-2/TRBV6-3; CDR3nt: TGTGCCAGCAGTCTAAACAGGGGGAGACAGCCCCAGCATTTT; CDR3aa: CASSLNRGRQPQHF
j_gene: TRBJ1-1; d_gene: -; abundance: -; v_gene: TRBV24-1; CDR3nt: TGTGCCACCAGTTCCGGGGGGCGGACTGAAGCTTTCTTT; CDR3aa: CATSSGGRTEAFF
j_gene: TRBJ2-7; d_gene: TRBD2; abundance: few; v_gene: TRBV27; CDR3nt: TGTGCCAGCAGTTGGACTAGCGGGAGTCCCTACGAGCAGTACTTC; CDR3aa: CASSWTSGSPYEQYF
j_gene: TRBJ1-1; d_gene: -; abundance: many; v_gene: TRBV3-1/TRBV3-2; CDR3nt: TGTGCCAGCAGCCTGGGGGAGGCTGGGGACACTGAAGCTTTCTTT; CDR3aa: CASSLGEAGDTEAFF
j_gene: TRBJ1-1; d_gene: -; abundance: -; v_gene: TRBV28; CDR3nt: TGTGCCAGCAGTTCCCCAGGGGCCGGAAGCACTGAAGCTTTCTTT; CDR3aa: CASSSPGAGSTEAFF
j_gene: TRBJ1-1; d_gene: -; abundance: -; v_gene: TRBV5-1; CDR3nt: TGCGCCAGCAGCTTGGCCGGGACACCGAACACTGAAGCTTTCTTT; CDR3aa: CASSLAGTPNTEAFF
j_gene: TRBJ2-1; d_gene: TRBD1; abundance: -; v_gene: TRBV10-3; CDR3nt: TGTGCCATCAACCCGGGACAGCTACACAATGAGCAGTTCTTC; CDR3aa: CAINPGQLHNEQFF
j_gene: TRBJ1-5; d_gene: -; abundance: -; v_gene: TRBV29-1; CDR3nt: TGCAGCGTTGGTGACAGCTCCAATCAGCCCCAGCATTTT; CDR3aa: CSVGDSSNQPQHF
j_gene: TRBJ1-5; d_gene: TRBD1; abundance: -; v_gene: TRBV5-6; CDR3nt: TGTGCCAGCAGCTTGGGGACAGGAGGGAATCAGCCCCAGCATTTT; CDR3aa: CASSLGTGGNQPQHF
j_gene: TRBJ1-4; d_gene: -; abundance: -; v_gene: TRBV4-1; CDR3nt: TGCGCCAGCAGCCCCCGGGGACAAGCAACTAATGAAAAACTGTTTTTT; CDR3aa: CASSPRGQATNEKLFF
j_gene: TRBJ1-1; d_gene: -; abundance: -; v_gene: TRBV6-5; CDR3nt: TGTGCCAGCAGTCGGGGGGTGCGTGGCACTGAAGCTTTCTTT; CDR3aa: CASSRGVRGTEAFF
j_gene: TRBJ2-2; d_gene: TRBD2; abundance: -; v_gene: TRBV5-4; CDR3nt: TGTGCCAGCAGCTTGGGACGACTAGCGGGAAAGACCGGGGAGCTGTTTTTT; CDR3aa: CASSLGRLAGKTGELFF
j_gene: TRBJ1-6; d_gene: -; abundance: -; v_gene: TRBV5-1; CDR3nt: TGCGCCAGCAGCTTGCAACTGAGCTCCTATAATTCACCCCTCCACTTT; CDR3aa: CASSLQLSSYNSPLHF
j_gene: TRBJ1-2; d_gene: TRBD1; abundance: -; v_gene: TRBV19; CDR3nt: TGTGCCAGTAGTATAGAGGATTTGACAGGGAACTATGGCTACACCTTC; CDR3aa: CASSIEDLTGNYGYTF
j_gene: TRBJ2-1; d_gene: TRBD2; abundance: -; v_gene: TRBV19; CDR3nt: TGTGCCAGTACTGAGCGGGGGAGCTCCTACAATGAGCAGTTCTTC; CDR3aa: CASTERGSSYNEQFF
j_gene: TRBJ1-1; d_gene: -; abundance: -; v_gene: TRBV7-9; CDR3nt: TGTGCCAGCAGCCGGGAGGCTGAAGCTTTCTTT; CDR3aa: CASSREAEAFF
j_gene: TRBJ1-2; d_gene: TRBD1; abundance: -; v_gene: TRBV5-1; CDR3nt: TGCGCCAGCAGGAGAACAGGGGGCGAGACGCGCGGCTACACCTTC; CDR3aa: CASRRTGGETRGYTF
j_gene: TRBJ1-1; d_gene: TRBD1; abundance: -; v_gene: TRBV6-5; CDR3nt: TGTGCCAGCAGCCTGGACAGGGGTGAAACTGAAGCTTTCTTT; CDR3aa: CASSLDRGETEAFF
j_gene: TRBJ1-2; d_gene: TRBD1; abundance: -; v_gene: TRBV30; CDR3nt: TGTGCCTGGAGTGTACTTAGGACAGGGGGCTCCTATGGCTACACCTTC; CDR3aa: CAWSVLRTGGSYGYTF
j_gene: TRBJ2-7; d_gene: -; abundance: -; v_gene: TRBV12-5; CDR3nt: TGTGCTAGTGGTTCGAGAAGCCGGGACACGCCTTACGAGCAGTACTTC; CDR3aa: CASGSRSRDTPYEQYF